Sequencing of this T cell receptor (beta chain) was carried out in a study of T-cell reconstitution after alpha-beta-depleted transplantation in children. Unique molecular identifiers were incorporated when the TCRbeta library was constructed. TCRdb redid the calling of the PCR reads with MiXCR, one entry per CDR3 protein. The table includes 450,000 to 700,000 distinct CDR3 sequences, more than 20% detected once. This clonotype was observed a few times. The antigen is unknown. Broader study findings: The study traced high day-60 TCRbeta diversity in some patients to surviving recipient T cells and thymic progenitors. T-cell counts and diversity at one year following transplant were attributed mainly to newly produced T cells.

The specimen comprised PBMCs, sampled before TCRalphabeta/CD19-depleted stem cell transplant. The clonotype comes from a boy younger than two with Wiskott-Aldrich syndrome, due to receive a stem cell transplant.

CDR3 region: CASSPDGFSYEQYF. The CDR3 bases are TGTGCCAGCAGCCCCGACGGATTCTCCTACGAGCAGTACTTC. The gene calls are TRBV12-3 or TRBV12-4 and TRBJ2-7, with D hard to call. This CDR3 is 14 amino acids long. Trimming left V 6 bases short and J 0 bases short, with 12 bases between.